This TCR beta chain is from a study of spatial heterogeneity in lung cancer. CDR3 length: 14 residues. Deletions cut 1 base from V and 4 bases from J, with 10 bases between. The germline CDR1 and CDR2 sequences are LGHNT and FRNRAP. Using its own MiXCR run on the 5' RACE reads, TCRdb lists one record per CDR3 protein. The sample holds some 85,000 distinct CDR3 sequences, more than 15% seen once. Time point described: sample taken at primary tumor resection. The input material, whole RNA from tumor, nontumor lung or frozen PBMC, was sequenced unsorted. Sequencing used PBMCs, obtained at surgery. This chain joins TRBV12-5 and TRBJ1-2, with a tentative D call TRBD1 (5 bases). The clonotype comes from a male donor with early-stage non-small cell lung cancer. DNA for the CDR3: TGTGCTAGTGGTTTGGCCCTGACAGCCTATGGCTACACCTTC. Translating gives CASGLALTAYGYTF.